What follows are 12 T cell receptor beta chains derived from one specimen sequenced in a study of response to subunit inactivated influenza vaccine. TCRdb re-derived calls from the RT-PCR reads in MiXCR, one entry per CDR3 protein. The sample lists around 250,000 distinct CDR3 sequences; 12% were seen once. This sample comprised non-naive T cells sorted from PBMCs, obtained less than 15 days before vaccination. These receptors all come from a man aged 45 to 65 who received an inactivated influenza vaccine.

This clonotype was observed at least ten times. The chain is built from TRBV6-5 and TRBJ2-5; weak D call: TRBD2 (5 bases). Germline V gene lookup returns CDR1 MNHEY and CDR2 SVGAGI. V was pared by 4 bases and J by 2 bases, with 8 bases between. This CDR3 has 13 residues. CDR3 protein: CASSSPGQETQYF. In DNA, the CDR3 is TGTGCCAGCAGTTCCCCGGGACAAGAGACCCAGTACTTC.

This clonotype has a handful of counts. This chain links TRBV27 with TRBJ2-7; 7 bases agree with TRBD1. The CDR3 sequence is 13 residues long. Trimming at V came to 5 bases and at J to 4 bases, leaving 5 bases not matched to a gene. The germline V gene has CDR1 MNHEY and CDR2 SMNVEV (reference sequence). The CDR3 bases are TGTGCCAGCAGTCCGAGGGGGCTATACGAGCAGTACTTC. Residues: CASSPRGLYEQYF.

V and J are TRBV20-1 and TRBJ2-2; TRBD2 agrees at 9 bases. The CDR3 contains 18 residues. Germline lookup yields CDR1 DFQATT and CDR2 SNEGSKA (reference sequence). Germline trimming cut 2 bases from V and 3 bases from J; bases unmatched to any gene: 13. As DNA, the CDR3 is TGCAGTGCTAGAAAACTCCCGGCGGGGGGGCGCTACACCGGGGAGCTGTTTTTT. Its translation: CSARKLPAGGRYTGELFF.

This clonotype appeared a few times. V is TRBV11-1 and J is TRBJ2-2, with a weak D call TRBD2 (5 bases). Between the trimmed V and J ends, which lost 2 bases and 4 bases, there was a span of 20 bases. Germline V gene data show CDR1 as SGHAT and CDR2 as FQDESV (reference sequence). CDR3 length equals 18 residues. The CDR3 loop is CASSLSMSFGVSTGELFF. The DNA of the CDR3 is TGTGCCAGCAGCTTAAGTATGTCTTTCGGGGTCAGCACCGGGGAGCTGTTTTTT.

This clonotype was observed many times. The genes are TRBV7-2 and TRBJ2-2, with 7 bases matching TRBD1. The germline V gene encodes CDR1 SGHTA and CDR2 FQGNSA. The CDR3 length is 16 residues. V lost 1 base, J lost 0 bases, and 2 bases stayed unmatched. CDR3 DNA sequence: TGTGCCAGCAGCTTAGTAGGGGGCCCGAACACCGGGGAGCTGTTTTTT. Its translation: CASSLVGGPNTGELFF.

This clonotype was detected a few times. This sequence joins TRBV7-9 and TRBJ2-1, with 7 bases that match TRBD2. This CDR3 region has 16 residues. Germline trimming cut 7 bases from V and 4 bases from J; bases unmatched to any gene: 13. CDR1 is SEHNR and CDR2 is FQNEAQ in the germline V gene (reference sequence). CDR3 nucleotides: TGTGCCAGCACCTTCGAATGGGGAGGGCCATACAATGAGCAGTTCTTC. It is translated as CASTFEWGGPYNEQFF.

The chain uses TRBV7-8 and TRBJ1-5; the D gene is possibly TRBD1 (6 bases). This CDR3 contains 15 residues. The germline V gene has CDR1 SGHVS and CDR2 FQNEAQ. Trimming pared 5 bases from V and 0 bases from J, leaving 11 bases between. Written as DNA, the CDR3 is TGTGCCAGCAGCCCCCGGACAGTTAGCAATCAGCCCCAGCATTTT. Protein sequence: CASSPRTVSNQPQHF.

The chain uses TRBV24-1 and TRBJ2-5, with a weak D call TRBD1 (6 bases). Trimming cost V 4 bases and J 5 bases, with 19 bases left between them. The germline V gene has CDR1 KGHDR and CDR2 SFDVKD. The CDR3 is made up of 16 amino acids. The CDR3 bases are TGTGCCACCAGTGACCCCCTAACTGACAGGTCGGAGACCCAGTACTTC. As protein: CATSDPLTDRSETQYF.

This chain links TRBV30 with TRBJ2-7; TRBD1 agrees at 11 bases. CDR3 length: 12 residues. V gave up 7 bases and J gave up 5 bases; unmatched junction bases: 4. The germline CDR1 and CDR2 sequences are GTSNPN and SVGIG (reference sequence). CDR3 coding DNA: TGTGCCTCGCCGGGACAGGGGGACGAGCAGTACTTC. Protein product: CASPGQGDEQYF.

The DNA for the CDR3 is TGTGCCAGCAGCCCGACTAGCGACACAGATACGCAGTATTTT. This codes for CASSPTSDTDTQYF. This chain connects TRBV7-3 to TRBJ2-3; 8 positions match TRBD2. This CDR3 is 14 amino acids long. Germline CDR1 and CDR2: SGHTA and FQGTGA. V shed 5 bases, J shed 2 bases, and the junction held 3 bases outside the gene matches.

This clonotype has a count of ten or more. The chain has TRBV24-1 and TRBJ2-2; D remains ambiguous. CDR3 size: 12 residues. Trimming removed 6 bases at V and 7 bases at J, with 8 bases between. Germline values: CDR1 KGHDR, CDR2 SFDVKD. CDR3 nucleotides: TGTGCCACCAGTCCCTATTACGGGGAGCTGTTTTTT. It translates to CATSPYYGELFF.

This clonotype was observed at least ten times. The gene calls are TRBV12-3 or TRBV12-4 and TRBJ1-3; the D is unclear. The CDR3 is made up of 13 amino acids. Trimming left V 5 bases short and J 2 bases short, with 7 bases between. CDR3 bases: TGTGCCAGCAGTCCCCCGCCTGGAAACACCATATATTTT. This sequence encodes CASSPPPGNTIYF.